This T cell receptor beta chain was identified in a study of T cells in Graves' hyperthyroidism and ophthalmopathy. Germline V gene data show CDR1 as ENHRY and CDR2 as SYGVKD. The CDR3 is 14 amino acids. A remark on this clonotype: One end of the junction does not line up with germline, which may come from a read error.

Researchers amplified the TCR beta CDR3 regions from RNA transcripts. An initial round of RT-PCR targeting the TCR CDR3 relied on the HTBI primer set. TCRdb called the multiplex PCR reads again in MiXCR, with one record for every CDR3 protein. This sample has hundreds of thousands of distinct CDR3 sequences, with around 40% found just once. Sequenced input: blood. The clonotype originates from a woman in her 40s with Graves' hyperthyroidism. This chain links TRBV10-3 with TRBJ1-5; D not resolved. CDR3 loop: CASSYSVVDQPQHF. DNA for the CDR3: TGTGCCAGCAGTTACTCAGTAGTGGATCAGCCCCAGCATTTT.